Detailed here is one T cell receptor (beta chain). The data derive from a study of blood T cell repertoires in COVID-19. Study information: T cells, B-cell-depleted T cells, or PBMCs supplied cDNA or gDNA.

Produced via immunoSEQ multiplex PCR; TCRdb's table is partial and in-frame only. The sample contains 430,000 or so clones, roughly 90% of which appear only once. There are 14 residues in the CDR3. Trimming took 3 bases from V and 2 from J; bases not matched to a gene: 3. Germline lookup yields CDR1 LGHNA and CDR2 YSLEER. What was sequenced was PBMCs or T cells enriched from blood (not recorded which). The chain employs TRBV4-3 and TRBJ1-2; 7 positions match TRBD1. This TCR derives from a woman in her 40s who had recovered from COVID-19. In DNA, the CDR3 is TGCGCCAGCAGCCAGCTACAGGGGAACTATGGCTACACCTTC. Translated: CASSQLQGNYGYTF.